This paragraph reports one TCR beta chain. As yet, its antigen is unknown. This entry belongs to a study of cytomegalovirus exposure and HLA in healthy donors. Whole-study findings and limits: Across donors, most TCRs were seen rarely, yet some public ones were widespread. It was found in a later analysis that first-cohort TCR clusters tended to co-occur in the 100 to 150 validation repertoires.

CDR1 SGHAT and CDR2 FQNNGV come from the germline V gene. This CDR3 has 14 residues. After removal of 5 bases from V and 6 bases from J, the junction contained 8 bases not matched to a gene. TCRdb's table, derived via immunoSEQ multiplex PCR, lists solely in-frame clones and lacks some. The sample yields about 140,000 clones, 85% to 90% seen once. Sequencing was carried out using PBMCs. V usage is TRBV11-2 and J usage is TRBJ1-1, with 8 bases matching TRBD1. This sequence originates from a man aged 18 to 29 in good health and CMV-seronegative. The CDR3 bases are TGTGCCAGCAGCCGAGGACAGGGTTTGGCTGAAGCTTTCTTT. Its translation is CASSRGQGLAEAFF.